This passage covers 28 T cell receptor beta chains from one sample sequenced in a study of radiotherapy plus CTLA-4 blockade in lung cancer. Assay used: immunoSEQ multiplex PCR; TCRdb lists only in-frame clones, some missing. Of tens of thousands of clones in the sample, roughly three quarters were seen once. The specimen was peripheral blood, collected from a patient treated with radiotherapy plus ipilimumab. The receptors here all came from a human donor with non-small cell lung cancer whose response to radiotherapy plus ipilimumab could not be evaluated. Some clones in this sample may be carry-over from other donors' samples.

This chain links TRBV27 with TRBJ2-7, with a possible D match to TRBD2 (6 bases). The CDR3 sequence is 13 residues long. V was pared by 4 bases and J by 0 bases, with 7 bases between. CDR1 MNHEY and CDR2 SMNVEV come from the germline V gene (reference sequence). The CDR3 sequence: CASSSGDSYEQYF. CDR3 DNA sequence: TGTGCCAGCAGTTCGGGGGACTCCTACGAGCAGTACTTC.

This rearrangement joins TRBV27 to TRBJ1-2, with a tentative D call TRBD1 (6 bases). CDR1 is MNHEY, CDR2 SMNVEV, per germline (reference sequence). The CDR3 has 15 amino acids. V lost 2 bases and J 8 bases, leaving 18 bases between the germline ends. Here the CDR3 DNA reads TGTGCCAGCAGTTTAAGGGGGATCCAGGGATGGGGCTACACCTTC. It encodes CASSLRGIQGWGYTF.

The chain uses TRBV20-1 and TRBJ1-2; D gene ambiguous. The CDR3 sequence is 11 residues long. Between the trimmed V and J ends, which lost 1 base and 8 bases, there was a span of 8 bases. CDR1 DFQATT and CDR2 SNEGSKA come from the germline V gene (reference sequence). CDR3 sequence reads: CSARVTRGYTF. The CDR3 nucleotides read TGCAGTGCTAGAGTTACAAGAGGCTACACCTTC.

Sample share makes this clone medium-sized. The chain recombines TRBV10-3 with TRBJ2-2; 9 positions match TRBD1. The ends lost 6 bases at V and 4 bases at J; junction bases unmatched: 9. This CDR3 comprises 16 residues. The germline gives CDR1 ENHRY, CDR2 SYGVKD. The CDR3: CAISRKGQGGTGELFF. The CDR3 DNA sequence: TGTGCCATCAGCCGAAAGGGACAGGGTGGCACCGGGGAGCTGTTTTTT.

This clone showed up just once. The rearrangement links TRBV6-1 to TRBJ2-5, with 8 bases aligning to TRBD2. The CDR3 totals 14 residues. Germline V gives CDR1 MNHNS, CDR2 SASEGT. V gave up 9 bases and J gave up 5 bases; unmatched junction bases: 11. The CDR3 coding sequence is TGTGCCAGTGGCGGCGGGGGGCAGATGGAGACCCAGTACTTC. Its protein product is CASGGGGQMETQYF.

Concerning this clone: The junction does not match germline at one end; this may be a read error. The sample holds other DNA sequences that translate to the same CDR3. This rearrangement joins TRBV5-6 to TRBJ1-6; TRBD1 aligns across 10 bases. CDR1 is SGHDT, CDR2 YYEEEE, per germline. The CDR3 is 15 amino acids. CDR3 sequence: CASSWGQGPNSPLHF. DNA for the CDR3: TGTGCCAGCAGCTGGGGACAGGGGCCAAATTCCCCCCTCCACTTT. The whole variable domain, filled in from reference TRBV5-6 and TRBJ1-6, reads DAGVTQSPTHLIKTRGQQVTLRCSPKSGHDTVSWYQQALGQGPQFIFQYYEEEERQRGNFPDRFSGHQFPNYSSELNVNALLLGDSALYLCASSWGQGPNSPLHFGNGTRLTVT.

The gene calls are TRBV30 and TRBJ2-7; 7 bases are shared with TRBD1. This CDR3 has 17 amino acids. V dropped 8 bases and J dropped 4; count of bases not matched to a gene: 23. The germline CDR1 and CDR2 sequences are GTSNPN and SVGIG (reference sequence). CDR3 sequence reads: CAAVRLRTGRDPYEQYF. CDR3 nucleotides: TGTGCCGCAGTACGATTACGGACAGGCCGAGACCCTTACGAGCAGTACTTC.

This clone showed up many times. The chain is built from TRBV19 and TRBJ1-5; no clear D gene. The CDR3 runs 13 residues. Deletions cut 3 bases from V and 2 bases from J, with 5 bases between. Germline lookup yields CDR1 LNHDA and CDR2 SQIVND (reference sequence). In nucleotides, the CDR3 is TGTGCCAGTAGTATCGGTGGCAATCAGCCCCAGCATTTT. Residues: CASSIGGNQPQHF.

The gene calls are TRBV28 and TRBJ1-1; no clear D gene. CDR1 is MDHEN and CDR2 is SYDVKM in the germline V gene. V dropped 1 base and J dropped 0 bases, with 6 bases sitting between them. CDR3 length equals 14 residues. CDR3 sequence (DNA): TGTGCCAGCAGTTTATTGACAATGAACACTGAAGCTTTCTTT. It is translated as CASSLLTMNTEAFF.

The chain is built from TRBV29-1 and TRBJ2-3, with 15 positions matching TRBD2. V shed 6 bases, J shed 3 bases, and the junction held 10 bases outside the gene matches. The CDR3 is 17 residues long. Germline-derived CDR1 and CDR2 are SQVTM and ANQGSEA. The CDR3 spells CSVLPRTSGGATDTQYF. CDR3 sequence (DNA): TGCAGCGTCTTACCTCGGACTAGCGGGGGGGCAACAGATACGCAGTATTTT.

The rearrangement uses TRBV7-3 and TRBJ2-1; TRBD2 matches 10 bases. Germline trimming cut 1 base from V and 5 bases from J; bases unmatched to any gene: 2. The CDR3 contains 15 residues. Germline values: CDR1 SGHTA, CDR2 FQGTGA. In DNA, the CDR3 is TGTGCCAGCAGCTTAAGGACTAGCGGCCACAATGAGCAGTTCTTC. This sequence encodes CASSLRTSGHNEQFF.

This clone was seen more than once but under ten times. This chain uses TRBV10-2 with TRBJ1-5; 8 nucleotides line up with TRBD1. V was clipped by 6 bases and J by 1 base; unmatched bases: 2. This CDR3 spans 14 amino acids. In germline, CDR1 is WSHSY, CDR2 SAAADI. The CDR3 reads CASRDRASNQPQHF. The CDR3 DNA reads TGCGCCAGCAGGGACAGGGCCAGCAATCAGCCCCAGCATTTT.

The rearrangement joins TRBV9 to TRBJ2-1; 7 bases map to TRBD1. J gave up 4 bases and V 0 bases, and 4 bases lay outside the gene matches. The V gene's germline CDR1 is SGDLS and CDR2 YYNGEE. CDR3 length equals 15 residues. The CDR3 spells CASSVVGTEYNEQFF. CDR3 DNA sequence: TGTGCCAGCAGCGTAGTGGGGACAGAGTACAATGAGCAGTTCTTC.

Turning to this clone: The junction departs from germline at one end; a sequencing error may be responsible. This chain links TRBV4-2 with TRBJ2-3; a weak D match, TRBD2 (5 bases). In germline, CDR1 is LGHNA, CDR2 YNFKEQ. This CDR3 comprises 13 residues. In nucleotides, the CDR3 is TGTGCCAGCAGCCAAGGGAGGTCTCAAAGTCCGGATTTT. Protein product: CASSQGRSQSPDF.

The gene calls are TRBV5-4 and TRBJ1-2; perhaps TRBD1 as D (5 bases). In germline, CDR1 is SGHNT, CDR2 YYREEE (reference sequence). The V gene lost 0 bases and the J gene lost 5 bases, with 11 bases spanning the gap. This CDR3 contains 14 residues. The CDR3 bases are TGTGCCAGCAGCTTGGCTGACGGGACTTATGGCTACACCTTC. Amino acid sequence: CASSLADGTYGYTF.

This sequence joins TRBV19 and TRBJ1-2, with TRBD1 identical over 8 bases. Per the germline V gene, CDR1 is LNHDA and CDR2 is SQIVND (reference sequence). V gave up 1 base and J gave up 8 bases; unmatched junction bases: 6. The CDR3 contains 14 residues. CDR3 loop: CASSIGGQGKGYTF. DNA of the CDR3: TGTGCCAGTAGTATAGGTGGACAGGGAAAAGGCTACACCTTC.

This rearrangement joins TRBV30 to TRBJ2-7; 7 nucleotides align to TRBD2. CDR3 length: 13 amino acids. Germline CDR1 GTSNPN, CDR2 SVGIG (reference sequence). V lost 1 base to trimming and J lost 3 bases; unmatched junction nucleotides: 3. In nucleotides, the CDR3 is TGTGCCTGGAGTGCTGGGGGGGACTACGAGCAGTACTTC. Protein product: CAWSAGGDYEQYF.

The chain carries TRBV15 and TRBJ1-4; tentative D call: TRBD1 (5 bases). This CDR3 contains 18 residues. Germline CDR1 LNHNV, CDR2 YYDKDF (reference sequence). The V and J ends lost 5 bases and 4 bases respectively, with 23 bases between them. CDR3 amino acids: CATSWRDSDGGNNEKLFF. The CDR3 DNA reads as TGTGCCACCAGCTGGAGAGACAGCGATGGGGGGAATAATGAAAAACTGTTTTTT.

The rearrangement joins TRBV5-1 to TRBJ1-3; possibly TRBD1 for D (6 bases). Trimming shortened V by 4 bases and J by 2 bases, and 13 bases separated the two germline ends. The germline V gene encodes CDR1 SGHRS and CDR2 YFSETQ. The CDR3 length is 15 residues. CDR3 loop: CASSPRGGTGNTIYF. The CDR3 DNA is TGCGCCAGCAGCCCGAGGGGGGGGACTGGAAACACCATATATTTT.

The chain combines TRBV11-3 with TRBJ2-1; 12 bases line up with TRBD2. Germline lookup yields CDR1 SGHNT and CDR2 YENEEA. Germline trimming cut 6 bases from V and 6 bases from J; bases unmatched to any gene: 9. The CDR3 has 16 amino acids. The CDR3 DNA is TGTGCCAGCAGTGGGGCTAGCGGGGGGGGAGGCAATGAGCAGTTCTTC. It codes for CASSGASGGGGNEQFF.

The J gene is TRBJ2-2, the V gene TRBV6-1, with D maybe TRBD1 (5 bases). This CDR3 is built from 13 residues. Germline assignment: CDR1 MNHNS and CDR2 SASEGT. Trimming took off 6 bases at V and 3 bases at J, with 8 bases between the two ends. CDR3 bases: TGTGCCAGCAGGACAGATTACACCGGGGAGCTGTTTTTT. This gives the protein CASRTDYTGELFF.

The chain uses TRBV27 and TRBJ1-5, with 12 bases identical to TRBD1. V lost 2 bases to trimming and J lost 5 bases; unmatched junction nucleotides: 7. In germline, CDR1 is MNHEY, CDR2 SMNVEV (reference sequence). The CDR3 covers 17 residues. The CDR3 DNA reads as TGTGCCAGCAGTTTAGAGGGACAGGGGGCTGGTGATCAGCCCCAGCATTTT. It is translated as CASSLEGQGAGDQPQHF.

The chain joins TRBV4-2 to TRBJ2-7, with D perhaps matching TRBD2 (5 bases). The CDR3 is 13 residues long. V lost 4 bases and J lost 3, with 10 bases in between. Germline CDR1 is LGHNA and CDR2 is YNFKEQ. The CDR3 nucleotides are TGTGCCAGCAGCCGCGGGCCTAACTACGAGCAGTACTTC. As protein: CASSRGPNYEQYF.

The chain combines TRBV2 with TRBJ1-2; no clear D. V was trimmed by 1 base and J by 4 bases, leaving 7 bases between them. Germline V gives CDR1 SNHLY, CDR2 FYNNEI. The CDR3 spans 13 residues. The CDR3 loop reads CASSEGQFYGYTF. In nucleotides, the CDR3 is TGTGCCAGCAGTGAAGGGCAGTTCTATGGCTACACCTTC.

The chain recombines TRBV6-5 with TRBJ1-6; 8 nucleotides line up with TRBD1. This CDR3 is built from 14 residues. J was trimmed by 5 bases and V by 5 bases; bases with no gene match: 2. CDR1 MNHEY and CDR2 SVGAGI come from the germline V gene. The CDR3 here is CASSRQGNNSPLHF. CDR3 bases: TGTGCCAGCAGTCGACAGGGGAATAATTCACCCCTCCACTTT.

This clone was observed a handful of times. The J gene is TRBJ2-3, the V gene TRBV6-1; 11 bases agree with TRBD2. CDR3 length: 16 amino acids. The ends lost 2 bases at V and 5 bases at J; junction bases unmatched: 6. The germline V gene encodes CDR1 MNHNS and CDR2 SASEGT. CDR3: CASSELSGGERDTQYF. DNA of the CDR3: TGTGCCAGCAGTGAACTTAGCGGGGGGGAGAGAGATACGCAGTATTTT.

This clone was observed a single time. V gene TRBV15 combines with J gene TRBJ2-5; 7 bases fit TRBD2. V was pared by 11 bases and J by 3 bases, with 9 bases of the junction left unmatched. The CDR3 has 13 amino acids. Germline-derived CDR1 and CDR2 are LNHNV and YYDKDF (reference sequence). For the CDR3, the DNA is TGTGCCTGCTCGCGGGGGTGGGAAGAGACCCAGTACTTC. Translating it yields CACSRGWEETQYF.

This clone was seen a handful of times. The chain combines TRBV7-2 with TRBJ2-2, with 7 bases that match TRBD2. The CDR3 sequence is 18 residues long. The germline gives CDR1 SGHTA, CDR2 FQGNSA. The V segment lost 4 bases and the J segment 0 bases; nucleotides outside the gene matches: 11. CDR3 amino acids: CASSSPPGRITNTGELFF. Here the CDR3 DNA reads TGTGCCAGCAGCTCGCCCCCCGGGAGGATTACGAACACCGGGGAGCTGTTTTTT.